This is a list of T cell receptor beta chains from one sample in a study of metastatic and nonmetastatic thyroid tumors. Via MiXCR, TCRdb re-called the PCR reads. The profile shows over 25,000 clones, approximately 4% of them singletons. The specimen was blood. These receptor sequences come from a female donor with papillary thyroid cancer or a benign thyroid nodule (not recorded which). Some clones in this sample may be carry-over from other donors' samples. CDR3s include the opening cysteine and the closing phenylalanine or tryptophan. D genes are given only for firm matches. The size field is filled for only some rows; it gives once, few, many or a size class.

clone size | D gene | J gene | V gene | CDR3 protein | CDR3 DNA
NA | NA | TRBJ2-2 | TRBV12-3/TRBV12-4 | CASRPGVGELFF | TGTGCCAGCAGGCCAGGGGTCGGGGAGCTGTTTTTT
few | NA | TRBJ1-1 | TRBV6-5 | CAISASTGLATFF | TGTGCCATCAGTGCCTCGACCGGGCTAGCCACTTTCTTT
NA | TRBD1 | TRBJ2-3 | TRBV28 | CASIRPRTGSIPLTDTQYF | TGTGCCAGCATTCGTCCCCGGACAGGGTCTATTCCCCTCACAGATACGCAGTATTTT
NA | NA | TRBJ2-7 | TRBV20-1 | CSATFGAGFYEQYF | TGCAGTGCTACGTTTGGTGCGGGATTCTACGAGCAGTACTTC
many | NA | TRBJ1-1 | TRBV2 | CACNTWGSTEAFF | TGTGCCTGCAACACTTGGGGGAGCACTGAAGCTTTCTTT
many | TRBD1 | TRBJ1-6 | TRBV6-1 | CASSWGQGANSPLHF | TGTGCCAGCAGTTGGGGACAGGGGGCAAATTCACCCCTCCACTTT
NA | NA | TRBJ1-3 | TRBV20-1 | CSARPRGTGNTIYF | TGCAGTGCTAGACCCCGGGGGACTGGAAACACCATATATTTT
NA | TRBD1 | TRBJ2-5 | TRBV27 | CARSSHGTGEETQYF | TGTGCCCGCAGTTCCCACGGGACAGGGGAAGAGACCCAGTACTTC
medium-sized | TRBD2 | TRBJ2-3 | TRBV2 | CASSISSGAAQYF | TGTGCCAGCAGTATTAGTAGCGGGGCCGCGCAGTATTTT
many | NA | TRBJ1-2 | TRBV7-2 | CASSPTQGSSRGYTF | TGTGCCAGCAGCCCGACGCAGGGTAGTTCTCGTGGCTACACCTTC
NA | TRBD1 | TRBJ2-1 | TRBV6-2/TRBV6-3 | CASTWGQGANEQFF | TGTGCCAGCACCTGGGGACAGGGGGCAAATGAGCAGTTCTTC
few | TRBD1 | TRBJ1-2 | TRBV7-2 | CASSFDHRGGYGYTF | TGTGCCAGCAGCTTCGACCACAGGGGAGGCTATGGCTACACCTTC
many | NA | TRBJ2-7 | TRBV3-1 | CASSQDEGEQYF | TGTGCCAGCAGCCAAGATGAAGGGGAGCAGTACTTC
medium-sized | TRBD1 | TRBJ2-2 | TRBV6-2/TRBV6-3 | CASGQGTGELFF | TGTGCCAGCGGACAGGGGACCGGGGAGCTGTTTTTT
NA | NA | TRBJ1-6 | TRBV19 | CASSYRTTGTSSYNSPLHF | TGTGCCAGTAGTTACCGAACGACAGGAACGAGCTCCTATAATTCACCCCTCCACTTT
NA | NA | TRBJ2-7 | TRBV2 | CASSETPTYEQYF | TGTGCCAGCAGTGAGACCCCTACCTACGAGCAGTACTTC
many | TRBD2 | TRBJ2-3 | TRBV20-1 | CSATPSGRNADTQYF | TGCAGTGCAACCCCTAGCGGGAGGAATGCAGATACGCAGTATTTT
medium-sized | TRBD2 | TRBJ2-7 | TRBV6-1 | CASSYTSGSTLYYEQYF | TGTGCCAGCAGTTATACTAGCGGGAGTACCCTTTACTACGAGCAGTACTTC
many | TRBD1 | TRBJ1-6 | TRBV30 | CAWRPADRGGDSPLHF | TGTGCCTGGAGGCCAGCAGACAGGGGAGGGGATTCACCCCTCCACTTT
NA | NA | TRBJ2-7 | TRBV27 | CVTRGEQYF | TGTGTCACCCGGGGAGAGCAGTACTTC
NA | TRBD2 | TRBJ2-7 | TRBV7-3 | CASSTGTSGRPEQYF | TGTGCCAGCAGCACCGGGACTAGCGGGAGGCCCGAGCAGTACTTC
many | NA | TRBJ2-4 | TRBV14 | CASSQDRANIQYF | TGTGCCAGCAGCCAAGATAGAGCAAACATTCAGTACTTC
many | TRBD1 | TRBJ1-1 | TRBV29-1 | CSTGQGFSEAFF | TGCAGCACCGGACAGGGATTTTCTGAAGCTTTCTTT
NA | TRBD1 | TRBJ1-3 | TRBV6-2/TRBV6-3 | CASSDQTGSSGNTIYF | TGTGCCAGCAGTGACCAGACAGGGTCATCTGGTAACACCATATATTTT
NA | TRBD1 | TRBJ1-2 | TRBV7-9 | CASNSGQGGGYGYTF | TGTGCCAGCAACTCGGGACAGGGAGGGGGGTATGGCTACACCTTC
NA | TRBD1 | TRBJ2-7 | TRBV28 | CASSLGQVAYEQYF | TGTGCCAGCAGTTTGGGACAGGTGGCCTACGAGCAGTACTTT
many | TRBD1 | TRBJ1-2 | TRBV14 | CASSPMTGVGYTF | TGTGCCAGCAGCCCCATGACAGGGGTCGGCTACACCTTC
many | NA | TRBJ1-5 | TRBV7-2 | CASSLQGNSNQPQHF | TGTGCCAGCAGCTTACAGGGTAATAGCAATCAGCCCCAGCATTTT
NA | NA | TRBJ2-7 | TRBV6-1 | CASRETAGGAYEQYF | TGTGCCAGCAGAGAAACAGCCGGTGGGGCCTACGAGCAGTACTTC
few | TRBD1 | TRBJ2-1 | TRBV20-1 | CSAETGTGNRNEQFF | TGCAGCGCCGAAACCGGGACAGGGAACCGTAATGAGCAGTTCTTC
few | TRBD2 | TRBJ2-5 | TRBV15 | CATSPGGPGETQYF | TGTGCCACCAGTCCGGGGGGGCCCGGAGAGACCCAGTACTTC
few | TRBD2 | TRBJ2-3 | TRBV27 | CASSLGGLAGGTQYF | TGTGCCAGCAGTTTGGGGGGGCTAGCGGGAGGTACGCAGTATTTT
few | TRBD2 | TRBJ2-7 | TRBV2 | CASSNSGSYEQYF | TGTGCCAGCAGTAATAGCGGGAGCTACGAGCAGTACTTC